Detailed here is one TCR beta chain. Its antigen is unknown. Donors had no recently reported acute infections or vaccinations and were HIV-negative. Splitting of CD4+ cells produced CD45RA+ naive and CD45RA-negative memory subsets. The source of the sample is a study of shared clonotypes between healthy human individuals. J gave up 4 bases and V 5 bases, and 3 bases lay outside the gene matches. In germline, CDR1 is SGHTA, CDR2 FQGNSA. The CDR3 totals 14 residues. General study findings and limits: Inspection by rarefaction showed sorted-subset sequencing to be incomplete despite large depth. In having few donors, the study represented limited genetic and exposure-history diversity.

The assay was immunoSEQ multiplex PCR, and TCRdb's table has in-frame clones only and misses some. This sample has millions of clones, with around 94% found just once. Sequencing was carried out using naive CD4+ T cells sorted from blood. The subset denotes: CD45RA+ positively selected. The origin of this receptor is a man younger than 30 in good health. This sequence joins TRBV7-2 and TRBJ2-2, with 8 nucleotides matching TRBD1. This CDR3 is CASSVDRGTGELFF. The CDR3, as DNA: TGTGCCAGCAGCGTTGACAGGGGCACCGGGGAGCTGTTTTTT.